The source of this T cell receptor beta chain is a study of STAT5B mutations in CD4+ large granular lymphocyte leukemia. Findings and caveats of the study: Patient CD4-sorted repertoires looked more clonal than healthy CD4+ repertoires, even without putative leukemic clones.

The CDR3 has 15 residues. Germline CDR1 and CDR2: KGHSH and LQKENI. Trimming took off 3 bases at V and 5 bases at J, with 16 bases between the two ends. Comments on this clone: Its specificity is unknown.

Libraries were prepared by immunoSEQ multiplex PCR; TCRdb keeps only in-frame clonotypes and omits some of them. Here the sample spans approximately 33,000 clones, about 91% being singletons. The sample was CD4+ T cells from blood buffy coats. The TCR sequence derives from a human donor in good health. V is TRBV18 and J is TRBJ1-1; no reliable D call. DNA for the CDR3: TGTGCCAGCTCACCCTTGGTCCGGGGTGGGACTGAAGCTTTCTTT. Protein product: CASSPLVRGGTEAFF.